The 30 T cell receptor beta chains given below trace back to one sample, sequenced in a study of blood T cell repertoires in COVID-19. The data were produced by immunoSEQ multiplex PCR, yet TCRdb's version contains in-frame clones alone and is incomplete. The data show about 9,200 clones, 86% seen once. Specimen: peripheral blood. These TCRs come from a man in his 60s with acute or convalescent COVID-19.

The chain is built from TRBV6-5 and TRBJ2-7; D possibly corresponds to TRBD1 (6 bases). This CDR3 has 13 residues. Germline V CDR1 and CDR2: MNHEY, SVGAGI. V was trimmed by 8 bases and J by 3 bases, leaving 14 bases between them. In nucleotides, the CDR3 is TGTGCCAGCGCGACAGGTTCTGGCTACGAGCAGTACTTC. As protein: CASATGSGYEQYF.

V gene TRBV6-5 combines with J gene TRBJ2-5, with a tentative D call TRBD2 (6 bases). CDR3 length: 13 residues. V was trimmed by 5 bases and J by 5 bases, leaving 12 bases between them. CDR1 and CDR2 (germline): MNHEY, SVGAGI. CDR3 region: CASSPGVGETQYF. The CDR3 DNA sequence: TGTGCCAGCAGTCCGGGGGTGGGGGAGACCCAGTACTTC.

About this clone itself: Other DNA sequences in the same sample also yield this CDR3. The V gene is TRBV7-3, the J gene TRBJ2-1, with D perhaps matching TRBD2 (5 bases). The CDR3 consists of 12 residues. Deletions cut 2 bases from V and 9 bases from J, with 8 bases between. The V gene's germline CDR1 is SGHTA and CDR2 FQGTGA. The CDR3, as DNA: TGTGCCAGCAGCTTAGTTGGAGGTGAGCAGTTCTTC. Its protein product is CASSLVGGEQFF.

DNA of the CDR3: TGCAGCGTTGGCAGGGTCTACAATGAGCAGTTCTTC. Its translation: CSVGRVYNEQFF. The chain is built from TRBV29-1 and TRBJ2-1; a weak D match, TRBD1 (5 bases). This CDR3 is built from 12 residues. In germline, CDR1 is SQVTM, CDR2 ANQGSEA. Trimming took off 4 bases at V and 3 bases at J, with 7 bases between the two ends.

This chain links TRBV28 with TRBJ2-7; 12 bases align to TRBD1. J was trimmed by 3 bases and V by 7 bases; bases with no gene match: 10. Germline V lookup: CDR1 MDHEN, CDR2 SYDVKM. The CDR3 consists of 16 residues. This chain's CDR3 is CASNGSGTGGNYEQYF. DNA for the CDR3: TGTGCCAGCAATGGAAGCGGGACAGGGGGCAACTACGAGCAGTACTTC.

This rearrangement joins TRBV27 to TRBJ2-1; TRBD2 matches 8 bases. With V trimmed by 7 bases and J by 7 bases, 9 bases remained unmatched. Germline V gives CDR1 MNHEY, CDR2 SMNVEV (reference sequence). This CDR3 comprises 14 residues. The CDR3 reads CASIQAGVGNEQFF. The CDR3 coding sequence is TGTGCCAGCATCCAAGCGGGAGTGGGGAATGAGCAGTTCTTC.

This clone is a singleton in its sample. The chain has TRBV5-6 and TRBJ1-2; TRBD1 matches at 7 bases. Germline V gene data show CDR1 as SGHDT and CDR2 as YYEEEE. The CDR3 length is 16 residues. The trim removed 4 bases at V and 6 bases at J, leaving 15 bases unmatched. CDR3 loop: CASSLGYQGGRNGYTF. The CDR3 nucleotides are TGTGCCAGCAGCCTGGGCTACCAAGGGGGCCGAAATGGCTACACCTTC.

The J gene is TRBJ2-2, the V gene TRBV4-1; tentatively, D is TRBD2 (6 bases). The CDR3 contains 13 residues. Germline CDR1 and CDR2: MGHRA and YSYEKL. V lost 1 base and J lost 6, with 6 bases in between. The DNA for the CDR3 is TGCGCCAGCAGCCAAGCGGGGGCCGGGGAGCTGTTTTTT. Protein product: CASSQAGAGELFF.

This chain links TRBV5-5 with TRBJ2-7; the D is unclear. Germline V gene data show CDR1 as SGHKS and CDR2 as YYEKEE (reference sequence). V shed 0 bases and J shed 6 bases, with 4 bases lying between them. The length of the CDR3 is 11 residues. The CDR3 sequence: CASSLGGEQYV. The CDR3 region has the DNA TGTGCCAGCAGCTTGGGCGGCGAGCAGTACGTC.

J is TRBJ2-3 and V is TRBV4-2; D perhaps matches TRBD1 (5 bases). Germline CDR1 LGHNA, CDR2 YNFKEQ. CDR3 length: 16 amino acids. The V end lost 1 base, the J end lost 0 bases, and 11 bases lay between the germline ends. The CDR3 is CASSQAPQGSTDTQYF. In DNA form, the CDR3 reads TGTGCCAGCAGCCAAGCACCCCAGGGTAGCACAGATACGCAGTATTTT.

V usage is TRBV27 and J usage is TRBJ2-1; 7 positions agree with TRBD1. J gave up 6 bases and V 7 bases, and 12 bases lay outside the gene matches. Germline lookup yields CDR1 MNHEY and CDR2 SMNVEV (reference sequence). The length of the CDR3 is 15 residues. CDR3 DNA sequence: TGTGCCAGCACCCTATCGGGACAGTGGACCAATGAGCAGTTCTTC. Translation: CASTLSGQWTNEQFF.

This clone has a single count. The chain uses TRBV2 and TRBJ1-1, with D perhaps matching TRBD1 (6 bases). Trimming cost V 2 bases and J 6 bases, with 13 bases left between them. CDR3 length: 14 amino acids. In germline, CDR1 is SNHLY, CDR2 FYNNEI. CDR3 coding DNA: TGTGCCAGCAGTGAAAGGGCAGGGGTTGCTGAAGCTTTCTTT. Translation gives CASSERAGVAEAFF.

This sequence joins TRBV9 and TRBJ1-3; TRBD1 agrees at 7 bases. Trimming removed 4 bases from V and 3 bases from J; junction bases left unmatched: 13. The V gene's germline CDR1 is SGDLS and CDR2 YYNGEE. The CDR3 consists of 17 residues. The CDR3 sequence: CASSSTGTANLGNTIYF. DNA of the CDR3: TGTGCCAGCAGCTCAACCGGGACAGCGAATCTTGGAAACACCATATATTTT.

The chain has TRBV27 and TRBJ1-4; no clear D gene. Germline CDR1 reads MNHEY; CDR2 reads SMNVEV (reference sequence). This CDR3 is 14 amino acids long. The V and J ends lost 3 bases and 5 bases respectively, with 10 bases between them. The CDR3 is CASSFYGGNEKLFF. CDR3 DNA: TGTGCCAGCAGTTTTTACGGCGGGAATGAAAAACTGTTTTTT. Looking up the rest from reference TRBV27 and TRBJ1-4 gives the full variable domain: EAQVTQNPRYLITVTGKKLTVTCSQNMNHEYMSWYRQDPGLGLRQIYYSMNVEVTDKGDVPEGYKVSRKEKRNFPLILESPSPNQTSLYFCASSFYGGNEKLFFGSGTQLSVL.

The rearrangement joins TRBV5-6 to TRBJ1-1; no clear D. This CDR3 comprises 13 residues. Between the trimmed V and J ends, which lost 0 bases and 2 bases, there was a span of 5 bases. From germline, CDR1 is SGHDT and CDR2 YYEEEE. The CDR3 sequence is CASSLVINTEAFF. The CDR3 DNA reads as TGTGCCAGCAGCTTGGTAATAAACACTGAAGCTTTCTTT.

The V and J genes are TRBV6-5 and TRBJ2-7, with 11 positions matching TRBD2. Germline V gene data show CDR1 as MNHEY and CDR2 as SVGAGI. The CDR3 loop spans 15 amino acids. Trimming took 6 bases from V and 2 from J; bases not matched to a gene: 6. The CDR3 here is CASSVTSGSPYEQYF. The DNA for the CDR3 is TGTGCCAGCAGCGTAACTAGCGGGAGTCCCTACGAGCAGTACTTC.

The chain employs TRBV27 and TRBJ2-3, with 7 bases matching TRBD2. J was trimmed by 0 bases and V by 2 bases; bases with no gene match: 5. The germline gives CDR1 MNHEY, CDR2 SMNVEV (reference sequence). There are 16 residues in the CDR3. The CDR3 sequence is CASSLLTSASTDTQYF. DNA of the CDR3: TGTGCCAGCAGTTTACTTACTAGCGCTAGCACAGATACGCAGTATTTT.

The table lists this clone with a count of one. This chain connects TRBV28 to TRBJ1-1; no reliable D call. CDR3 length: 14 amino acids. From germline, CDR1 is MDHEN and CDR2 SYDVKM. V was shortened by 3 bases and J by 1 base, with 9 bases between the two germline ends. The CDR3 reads CASSFPQRNTEAFF. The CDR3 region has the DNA TGTGCCAGCAGTTTCCCACAGAGGAACACTGAAGCTTTCTTT.

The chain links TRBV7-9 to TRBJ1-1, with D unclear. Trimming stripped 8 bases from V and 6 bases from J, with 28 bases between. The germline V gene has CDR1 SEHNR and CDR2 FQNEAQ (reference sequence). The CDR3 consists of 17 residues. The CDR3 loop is CASAASGSSLLLSEAFF. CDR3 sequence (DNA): TGTGCCAGCGCTGCGTCGGGGTCTTCGCTTTTGTTGTCTGAAGCTTTCTTT.

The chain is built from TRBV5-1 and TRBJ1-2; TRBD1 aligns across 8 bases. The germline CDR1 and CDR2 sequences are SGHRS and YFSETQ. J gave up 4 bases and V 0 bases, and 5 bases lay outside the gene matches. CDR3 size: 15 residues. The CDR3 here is CASSLVQGASYGYTF. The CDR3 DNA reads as TGCGCCAGCAGCTTGGTTCAGGGGGCTAGCTATGGCTACACCTTC. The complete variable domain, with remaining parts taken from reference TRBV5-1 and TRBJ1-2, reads KAGVTQTPRYLIKTRGQQVTLSCSPISGHRSVSWYQQTPGQGLQFLFEYFSETQRNKGNFPGRFSGRQFSNSRSEMNVSTLELGDSALYLCASSLVQGASYGYTFGSGTRLTVV.

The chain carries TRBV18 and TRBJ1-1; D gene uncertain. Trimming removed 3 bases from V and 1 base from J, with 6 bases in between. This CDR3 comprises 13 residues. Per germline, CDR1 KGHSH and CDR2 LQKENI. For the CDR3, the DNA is TGTGCCAGCTCACCGTCAGGGAACACTGAAGCTTTCTTT. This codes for CASSPSGNTEAFF. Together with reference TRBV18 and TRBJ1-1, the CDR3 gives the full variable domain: NAGVMQNPRHLVRRRGQEARLRCSPMKGHSHVYWYRQLPEEGLKFMVYLQKENIIDESGMPKERFSAEFPKEGPSILRIQQVVRGDSAAYFCASSPSGNTEAFFGQGTRLTVV.

DNA for the CDR3: TGCGCCAGCAGCTTAAAGACGCCGGGAGGGAATTCACCCCTCCACTTT. Protein sequence: CASSLKTPGGNSPLHF. This chain uses TRBV5-1 with TRBJ1-6; D is undetermined. Germline assignment: CDR1 SGHRS and CDR2 YFSETQ. The CDR3 loop spans 16 amino acids. With 2 bases removed from V and 7 bases from J, the gap between germline ends came to 16 bases.

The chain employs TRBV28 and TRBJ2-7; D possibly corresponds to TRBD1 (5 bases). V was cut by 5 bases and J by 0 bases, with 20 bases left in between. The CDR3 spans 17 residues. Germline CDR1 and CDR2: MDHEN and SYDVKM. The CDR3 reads CASSANRWGKSSYEQYV. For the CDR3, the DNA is TGTGCCAGCAGTGCGAACAGGTGGGGAAAAAGCTCCTACGAGCAGTACGTC.

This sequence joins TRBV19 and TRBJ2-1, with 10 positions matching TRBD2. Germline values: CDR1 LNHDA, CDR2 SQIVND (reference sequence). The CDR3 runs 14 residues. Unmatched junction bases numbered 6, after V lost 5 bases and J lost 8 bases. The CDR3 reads CASSPSGRPYEQFF. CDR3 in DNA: TGTGCCAGTAGTCCTAGCGGGAGACCCTATGAGCAGTTCTTC.

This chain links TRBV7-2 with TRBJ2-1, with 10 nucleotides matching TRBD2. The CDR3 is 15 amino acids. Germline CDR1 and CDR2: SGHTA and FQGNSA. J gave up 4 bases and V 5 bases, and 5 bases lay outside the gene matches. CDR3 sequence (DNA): TGTGCCAGCAGCAAGACTAGCGGGCAGTACAATGAGCAGTTCTTC. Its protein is CASSKTSGQYNEQFF.

The CDR3 region has the DNA TGTGCCAGCAGGAATGCAGGTTCCTATAGCACAGATACGCAGTATTTT. Protein sequence: CASRNAGSYSTDTQYF. This chain uses TRBV5-5 with TRBJ2-3; D unresolved. V lost 5 bases and J 0 bases, leaving 16 bases between the germline ends. The CDR3 runs to 16 residues. Germline CDR1 SGHKS, CDR2 YYEKEE (reference sequence).

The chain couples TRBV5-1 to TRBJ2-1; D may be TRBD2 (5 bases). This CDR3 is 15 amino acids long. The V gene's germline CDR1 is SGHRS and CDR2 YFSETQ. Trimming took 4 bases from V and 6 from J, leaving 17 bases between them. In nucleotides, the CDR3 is TGCGCCAGCAGCCCCGGATACGACGAGGGCAATGAGCAGTTCTTC. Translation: CASSPGYDEGNEQFF. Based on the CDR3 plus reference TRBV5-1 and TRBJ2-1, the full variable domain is KAGVTQTPRYLIKTRGQQVTLSCSPISGHRSVSWYQQTPGQGLQFLFEYFSETQRNKGNFPGRFSGRQFSNSRSEMNVSTLELGDSALYLCASSPGYDEGNEQFFGPGTRLTVL.

The CDR3 sequence is CASSQSRGQNSPLHF. The CDR3, as DNA: TGCGCCAGCAGCCAATCGAGGGGGCAAAATTCACCCCTCCACTTT. This chain joins TRBV4-1 and TRBJ1-6; 7 bases are a match to TRBD1. The V segment lost 2 bases and the J segment 7 bases; nucleotides outside the gene matches: 5. CDR3 size: 15 residues. Germline V gene sequence: CDR1 MGHRA, CDR2 YSYEKL.

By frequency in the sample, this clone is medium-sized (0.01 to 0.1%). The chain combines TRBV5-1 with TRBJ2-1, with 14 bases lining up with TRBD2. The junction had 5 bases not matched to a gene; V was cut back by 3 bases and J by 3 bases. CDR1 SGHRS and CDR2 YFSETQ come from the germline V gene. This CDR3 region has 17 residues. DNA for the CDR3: TGCGCCAGCAGCTGGGGACTAGCGGGGGCCTTCTACAATGAGCAGTTCTTC. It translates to CASSWGLAGAFYNEQFF.

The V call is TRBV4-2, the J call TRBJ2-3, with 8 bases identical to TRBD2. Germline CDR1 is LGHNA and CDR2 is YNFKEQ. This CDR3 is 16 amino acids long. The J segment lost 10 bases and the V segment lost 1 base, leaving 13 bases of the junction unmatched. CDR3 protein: CASSQGNSGEAIAQYF. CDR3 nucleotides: TGTGCCAGCAGCCAAGGGAATAGCGGGGAAGCGATTGCGCAGTATTTT.